This T cell receptor (beta chain) was obtained from a study of shared clonotypes between healthy human individuals. Study at large: Per donor, CD8 memory used one plate, CD8 naive used two, CD4 memory used three and CD4 naive used three. Study-wide results and limits: Limitation of the genetic and exposure-history diversity represented came from the few donors. Some naive CD4 clonotypes, roughly 4.7%, turned up in common across a handful of donors.

A word on this clone: No antigen is known for it.

This CDR3 is 12 amino acids long. Deletions cut 8 bases from V and 3 bases from J, with 10 bases between. Germline V gene lookup returns CDR1 MDHEN and CDR2 SYDVKM. In the authors' workflow: Junction-only immunoSEQ data arrived without quality scores, meaning filtering differed. Clones were sequenced by immunoSEQ multiplex PCR, and TCRdb holds only the in-frame ones, with some missing. V and J calls plus clone size are reproduced from that table; the DNA served to infer D and trimming. Of some 2.4 million clones in the sample, 93% are singletons; the top ten hold about 0.34%. The chain combines TRBV28 with TRBJ1-1; unclear D gene. The sample comprised naive CD4+ T cells from PBMCs. The subset: CD45RA+ positively selected. The sequence came from a man between 18 and 35 years old in good health. Some clones in this sample may be carry-over from other donors' samples. This CDR3 is CASGKGYTEAFF. In DNA form, the CDR3 reads TGTGCCAGCGGTAAGGGTTACACTGAAGCTTTCTTT.